Shown below are 13 T cell receptor beta chains from a single sample sequenced in a study of cytomegalovirus exposure and HLA in healthy donors. Primers included in the PCR were 60 Vbeta and 13 Jbeta primers. Assay: immunoSEQ multiplex PCR; the TCRdb copy retains only in-frame clones and omits some. This sample carries approximately 92,000 clones, with roughly 3.4% going to the ten biggest clones. The sequenced sample consisted of PBMCs. The receptor source for this set is a woman in her twenties or thirties in good health and CMV-seronegative.

The chain employs TRBV6-6 and TRBJ1-2; D not certain. Germline CDR1 is MNHNY and CDR2 is SVGAGI (reference sequence). The CDR3 loop spans 12 amino acids. V was pared by 5 bases and J by 4 bases, with 8 bases between. The CDR3: CASSPLSYGYTF. The CDR3 DNA reads as TGTGCCAGCAGTCCCCTCTCCTATGGCTACACCTTC.

This chain connects TRBV19 to TRBJ1-1; D is perhaps TRBD1 (6 bases). Germline V gives CDR1 LNHDA, CDR2 SQIVND (reference sequence). The CDR3 runs 13 residues. With 5 bases removed from V and 1 base from J, the gap between germline ends came to 8 bases. CDR3 region: CASSPTGNTEAFF. CDR3 DNA sequence: TGTGCCAGTAGTCCGACAGGGAACACTGAAGCTTTCTTT.

This rearrangement joins TRBV7-9 to TRBJ1-2; TRBD1 aligns across 11 bases. CDR1 SEHNR and CDR2 FQNEAQ come from the germline V gene (reference sequence). Trimming at V came to 5 bases and at J to 5 bases, leaving 7 bases not matched to a gene. The CDR3 totals 15 residues. The CDR3: CASSTGQGVIYGYTF. CDR3 bases: TGTGCCAGCAGCACGGGACAGGGGGTGATATATGGCTACACCTTC.

Written as DNA, the CDR3 is TGTGCCAGCAGTTGGGAGAAAGGGGGGGACACTGAAGCTTTCTTT. It encodes CASSWEKGGDTEAFF. V and J are TRBV6-5 and TRBJ1-1, with D possibly matching TRBD1 (6 bases). The V and J ends lost 4 bases and 3 bases respectively, with 15 bases between them. CDR1 is MNHEY and CDR2 is SVGAGI in the germline V gene. This CDR3 spans 15 amino acids.

This rearrangement joins TRBV4-1 to TRBJ2-7; D remains ambiguous. V dropped 5 bases and J dropped 3 bases, with 14 bases sitting between them. The CDR3 runs 14 residues. Germline CDR1 reads MGHRA; CDR2 reads YSYEKL. The CDR3 nucleotides read TGCGCCAGCAGCGCAAGTACTGGTCTCTACGAGCAGTACTTC. It yields the protein CASSASTGLYEQYF.

The genes are TRBV5-1 and TRBJ2-5; the match to TRBD1 covers 9 bases. Germline-derived CDR1 and CDR2 are SGHRS and YFSETQ. After removal of 3 bases from V and 4 bases from J, the junction contained 1 base not matched to a gene. CDR3 length equals 13 residues. The CDR3 DNA reads as TGCGCCAGCAGCTACAGGGGGCGAGAGACCCAGTACTTC. Protein product: CASSYRGRETQYF.

The CDR3 nucleotides are TGTGCCAGCAGTTTACATTCTGCAGGGGCCGTAGATGGCACCGGGGAGCTGTTTTTT. This codes for CASSLHSAGAVDGTGELFF. The chain is built from TRBV28 and TRBJ2-2; a weak D match, TRBD1 (6 bases). This CDR3 has 19 residues. CDR1 and CDR2 from the germline V gene are MDHEN and SYDVKM. Trimming cost V 2 bases and J 4 bases, with 23 bases left between them.

Written as DNA, the CDR3 is TGTGCCAGCAGCCCCGACGGCGGGAGGTATACAGATACGCAGTATTTT. It is translated as CASSPDGGRYTDTQYF. The rearrangement uses TRBV9 and TRBJ2-3, with TRBD2 identical over 8 bases. CDR1 SGDLS and CDR2 YYNGEE come from the germline V gene. The CDR3 consists of 16 residues. V trimming: 4 bases; J trimming: 3 bases; junction bases outside the gene matches: 10.

The chain links TRBV9 to TRBJ2-3; D uncertain. Germline V gene lookup returns CDR1 SGDLS and CDR2 YYNGEE. This CDR3 has 11 residues. V was pared by 5 bases and J by 8 bases, with 9 bases between. CDR3 loop: CASRSPGTQYF. CDR3 nucleotides: TGTGCCAGCAGGTCCCCCGGTACGCAGTATTTT. The whole variable domain, filled in from reference TRBV9 and TRBJ2-3, reads DSGVTQTPKHLITATGQRVTLRCSPRSGDLSVYWYQQSLDQGLQFLIQYYNGEERAKGNILERFSAQQFPDLHSELNLSSLELGDSALYFCASRSPGTQYFGPGTRLTVL.

The chain uses TRBV6-1 and TRBJ2-7; possible D gene TRBD2, 6 bases. Per the germline V gene, CDR1 is MNHNS and CDR2 is SASEGT. The CDR3 runs 14 residues. Trimming stripped 4 bases from V and 0 bases from J, with 10 bases between. The CDR3 sequence is CASSGGGDSYEQYF. The CDR3 DNA reads as TGTGCCAGCAGTGGAGGAGGGGACTCCTACGAGCAGTACTTC.

V usage is TRBV4-1 and J usage is TRBJ2-1, with 14 bases matching TRBD2. CDR3 length: 15 residues. The V gene's germline CDR1 is MGHRA and CDR2 YSYEKL. Trimming took 3 bases from V and 7 from J; bases not matched to a gene: 2. The CDR3 spells CASSHGLAGGNEQFF. CDR3 DNA: TGCGCCAGCAGCCATGGACTAGCGGGAGGAAATGAGCAGTTCTTC.

This chain joins TRBV7-9 and TRBJ2-3; 13 positions agree with TRBD2. With 5 bases clipped from V and 10 bases from J, the junction kept 9 bases outside the gene matches. CDR3 length: 15 residues. Germline V gene data show CDR1 as SEHNR and CDR2 as FQNEAQ (reference sequence). The CDR3 DNA sequence: TGTGCCAGCAGCGGAACTAGCGGGGGGGCAGACGCGCAGTATTTT. Amino acids: CASSGTSGGADAQYF.

The V gene is TRBV11-1, the J gene TRBJ1-5; TRBD1 matches at 7 bases. Germline loops: CDR1 SGHAT, CDR2 FQDESV (reference sequence). The CDR3 has 14 amino acids. The V gene end was trimmed by 1 base and the J gene end by 6 bases; junction bases not matched to a gene: 3. CDR3 in amino acids: CASSLGGGLQPQHF. For the CDR3, the DNA is TGTGCCAGCAGCTTAGGAGGGGGCCTTCAGCCCCAGCATTTT.